A single sample is the source of the 17 T cell receptor beta chains below, sequenced in a study of molecular identifiers for immune sequencing clone quantification. TCRdb ran MiXCR on the PCR reads and lists one entry per CDR3 protein. Among about 86,000 distinct CDR3 sequences listed, around 27% were seen once. The specimen sequenced was naive CD8+ T cells from blood, with Jurkat cell RNA spiked in. Subset in this sample: FACS-sorted CD8+CD4-CCR7+CD45RA+ naive T cells. The receptors stem from a human donor in good health. Some libraries in this study had Jurkat cell RNA spiked in.

This clonotype has at least ten counts. V and J are TRBV30 and TRBJ2-1, with 8 bases that match TRBD2. The V and J ends lost 2 bases and 7 bases, in that order; junction bases with no gene match: 4. The CDR3 spans 13 residues. Germline CDR1 is GTSNPN and CDR2 is SVGIG (reference sequence). The CDR3 sequence: CAWSSGGPNEQFF. CDR3 DNA sequence: TGTGCCTGGAGTAGCGGGGGCCCAAATGAGCAGTTCTTC.

This clonotype was observed a few times. The rearrangement uses TRBV21-1 and TRBJ2-7. TRBV21-1 has pseudogene status. CDR3 length: 16 amino acids. Written as DNA, the CDR3 is TGTGCCAGCAGCAACCCACCAGGTTGGCTGCTGGCTGAGCAGTACTTC. Residues: CASSNPPGWLLAEQYF.

This clonotype was observed a few times. This sequence joins TRBV6-2 or TRBV6-3 and TRBJ2-3; the D call may be TRBD1 or TRBD2 (5 bases each). The germline CDR1 and CDR2 sequences are MNHEY and SVGEGT. This CDR3 is built from 16 residues. Trimming left V 0 bases short and J 5 bases short, with 15 bases between. CDR3 amino acids: CASSYSPGAGGDTQYF. The CDR3 DNA reads TGTGCCAGCAGTTACTCCCCCGGGGCAGGAGGAGATACGCAGTATTTT.

Comment on this clonotype: Possible read error: a much larger clone is one base away. The chain employs TRBV4-3 and TRBJ1-5, with TRBD1 matching 10 bases. Germline V CDR1 and CDR2: LGHNA, YSLEER. This CDR3 has 16 amino acids. DNA of the CDR3: TGCGCCGGCAGCCAAGCGGTGACAGGGGGCCTTCAGCCCCAGCATTTT. Translated, it gives CAGSQAVTGGLQPQHF.

In its sample, this clonotype was seen a few times. This chain joins TRBV2 and TRBJ2-7; 9 nucleotides agree with TRBD2. Germline CDR1 is SNHLY and CDR2 is FYNNEI. This CDR3 has 20 amino acids. Trimming took 1 base from V and 0 from J; bases not matched to a gene: 16. DNA for the CDR3: TGTGCCAGCAGTGAAGGCGGGAGGGCCCCGTACGCAAGTTCCTCCTACGAGCAGTACTTC. It encodes CASSEGGRAPYASSSYEQYF.

This clonotype was seen more than once but under ten times. This chain links TRBV21-1 with TRBJ2-2; the D call in the table, TRBD2, was not verified against the DNA. TRBV21-1 is an annotated pseudogene. This CDR3 comprises 13 residues. The CDR3 loop is CASSGLAAGELFF. Here the CDR3 DNA reads TGTGCCAGCAGCGGTCTAGCGGCTGGGGAGCTGTTTTTT.

In this sample, this clonotype turned up many times. The J gene is TRBJ2-7, the V gene TRBV5-4; possibly TRBD2 for D (5 bases). Germline V gene data show CDR1 as SGHNT and CDR2 as YYREEE (reference sequence). Trimming shortened V by 2 bases and J by 4 bases, and 13 bases separated the two germline ends. This CDR3 contains 14 residues. The CDR3 loop reads CASSFWISGYEQYF. Here the CDR3 DNA reads TGTGCCAGCAGCTTTTGGATTTCGGGGTACGAGCAGTACTTC. The full variable domain, with the rest looked up from reference TRBV5-4 and TRBJ2-7, is ETGVTQSPTHLIKTRGQQVTLRCSSQSGHNTVSWYQQALGQGPQFIFQYYREEENGRGNFPPRFSGLQFPNYSSELNVNALELDDSALYLCASSFWISGYEQYFGPGTRLTVT.

Concerning this clonotype itself: Its ends do not fully match the called genes, so a read error is possible. The gene calls are TRBV12-3 or TRBV12-4 and TRBJ2-1; the D call may be TRBD1 or TRBD2 (5 bases each). There are 14 residues in the CDR3. CDR3 residues: CASSFRGSYNDQFF. CDR3 DNA: TGTGCCAGCAGTTTCCGGGGCTCCTACAATGATCAGTTCTTC.

Comments on this clonotype: This sequence may be a read error, since a much larger clone differs from it by one base. Here the CDR3 omits its conserved ending phenylalanine or tryptophan, so a read error is the likely source. The genes are TRBV2 and TRBJ2-7; D possibly matches TRBD1 or TRBD2 (6 bases each). The germline V gene encodes CDR1 SNHLY and CDR2 FYNNEI. The CDR3 contains 14 residues. The germline V and J ends were trimmed by 5 bases and 0 bases, with 11 bases remaining between them. DNA for the CDR3: TGTGCCAGCAGTTGGGGGGACACCTCCTACGAGCAGTACCTC. It specifies CASSWGDTSYEQYL.

This clonotype came up many times. DNA of the CDR3: TGTGCCAGCAGCTTTCAGGCACAAGAGACCCAGTACTTC. Translated, it gives CASSFQAQETQYF. The rearrangement uses TRBV7-9 and TRBJ2-5; D not resolved. The CDR3 has 13 amino acids. The germline CDR1 and CDR2 sequences are SEHNR and FQNEAQ (reference sequence). V was clipped by 3 bases and J by 2 bases, with 7 bases between them.

This clonotype was counted a few times. This chain joins TRBV2 and TRBJ2-1; TRBD2 matches at 8 bases. V lost 8 bases, J lost 1 base, and 4 bases stayed unmatched. This CDR3 region has 14 residues. Germline values: CDR1 SNHLY, CDR2 FYNNEI. Here the CDR3 reads CASPQRGSYNEQFF. The CDR3 DNA is TGTGCCAGCCCTCAGCGGGGGTCCTACAATGAGCAGTTCTTC.

This clonotype was observed a few times. This sequence joins TRBV12-3 or TRBV12-4 and TRBJ2-1; the D is unclear. V shed 7 bases and J shed 10 bases, with 17 bases lying between them. The CDR3 length is 13 residues. CDR3 residues: CASNSPLYIEQFF. CDR3 sequence (DNA): TGTGCCAGCAACAGCCCCCTATATATAGAGCAGTTCTTC.

This clonotype was observed a single time. The chain combines TRBV5-1 with TRBJ1-1, with D unresolved. This CDR3 has 14 residues. Germline-derived CDR1 and CDR2 are SGHRS and YFSETQ. Trimming cost V 3 bases and J 3 bases, with 12 bases left between them. In nucleotides, the CDR3 is TGCGCCAGCAGCTCGTATACAAGGGACACTGAAGCTTTCTTT. Residues: CASSSYTRDTEAFF. The variable domain in full, with the rest retrieved from reference TRBV5-1 and TRBJ1-1, is KAGVTQTPRYLIKTRGQQVTLSCSPISGHRSVSWYQQTPGQGLQFLFEYFSETQRNKGNFPGRFSGRQFSNSRSEMNVSTLELGDSALYLCASSSYTRDTEAFFGQGTRLTVV.

In this sample, this clonotype turned up many times. The chain carries TRBV12-3 or TRBV12-4 and TRBJ1-5; 11 bases fit TRBD1. This CDR3 is 16 amino acids long. V trimming: 5 bases; J trimming: 3 bases; junction bases outside the gene matches: 6. CDR3 coding DNA: TGTGCCAGCAGTCCGGATGGACAGGGGGCCAATCAGCCCCAGCATTTT. Protein sequence: CASSPDGQGANQPQHF.

This clonotype was seen a handful of times. The V and J genes are TRBV6-2 or TRBV6-3 and TRBJ1-5; D is undetermined. V dropped 0 bases and J dropped 0 bases, with 6 bases sitting between them. This CDR3 is built from 15 residues. Germline CDR1 MNHEY, CDR2 SVGEGT. Here the CDR3 DNA reads TGTGCCAGCAGTTACTCCGTCACTAGCAATCAGCCCCAGCATTTT. This encodes CASSYSVTSNQPQHF.

There are a few counts of this clonotype. The rearrangement joins TRBV11-2 to TRBJ1-1; D unresolved. The CDR3 length is 12 residues. V lost 8 bases to trimming and J lost 0 bases, with 7 bases between them. Germline V gene sequence: CDR1 SGHAT, CDR2 FQNNGV. The CDR3 loop is CASGVMNTEAFF. In DNA form, the CDR3 reads TGTGCCAGCGGAGTAATGAACACTGAAGCTTTCTTT.

In its sample, this clonotype was seen a few times. The rearrangement uses TRBV27 and TRBJ1-1; no reliable D call. The V and J ends lost 5 bases and 3 bases respectively, with 22 bases between them. Germline V gives CDR1 MNHEY, CDR2 SMNVEV (reference sequence). The length of the CDR3 is 17 residues. The CDR3 nucleotides read TGTGCCAGCAGTCCGAGCTTTGGGGAGGTACGCTACACTGAAGCTTTCTTT. This encodes CASSPSFGEVRYTEAFF.